The 32 T cell receptor beta chains listed next were all sequenced from one sample in a study of graft-versus-host responses after intestinal transplantation (dated by TCRdb to 2020 to 2023). The library was prepared using the immunoSEQ multiplex PCR assay. Sourced from immuneACCESS, this table was stored by TCRdb with only in-frame sequences that have V and J called. A share of the clones is absent; for the studies checked, an unresolved V gene accounts for under half, and the remainder has no known explanation. The sample table shows around 90,000 clones, and over 80% are seen once. About 0.5% of the sample rests with the top ten. The time point label corresponds to: cells obtained before transplantation from donor or recipient. Antigens of these TCRs are unknown. Source: unstimulated CD8+ T cells sorted from spleen or lymph node cells, taken before intestinal transplant. The source is a human donor who received an intestinal transplant.

This chain connects TRBV7-6 to TRBJ2-5, with D possibly TRBD2 on 7 matching bases. This CDR3 comprises 16 residues. CDR1 is SGHVS and CDR2 is FNYEAQ in the germline V gene. The germline V and J ends were trimmed by 4 bases and 1 base, with 16 bases remaining between them. The CDR3 spells CASSSPGGPLQETQYF. CDR3 sequence (DNA): TGTGCCAGCAGCTCGCCGGGGGGCCCCCTCCAAGAGACCCAGTACTTC.

This chain joins TRBV28 and TRBJ2-7; 10 bases map to TRBD1. There are 14 residues in the CDR3. Losses at the gene ends were 5 bases for V and 0 bases for J; bases not matched to a gene: 1. Germline V gene data show CDR1 as MDHEN and CDR2 as SYDVKM. The CDR3 sequence: CASSRQGASYEQYF. The CDR3 coding sequence is TGTGCCAGCAGTAGACAGGGGGCCTCCTACGAGCAGTACTTC.

The chain uses TRBV11-2 and TRBJ2-1; no reliable D call. The CDR3 is 12 amino acids. Germline V CDR1 and CDR2: SGHAT, FQNNGV. Deletions cut 8 bases from V and 4 bases from J, with 9 bases between. The CDR3 DNA is TGTGCCAGCCACCCAGTATACAATGAGCAGTTCTTC. Translated: CASHPVYNEQFF.

This rearrangement joins TRBV6-5 to TRBJ1-2, with D uncertain. V lost 0 bases and J 3 bases, leaving 8 bases between the germline ends. Germline CDR1 MNHEY, CDR2 SVGAGI. The CDR3 runs to 14 residues. In nucleotides, the CDR3 is TGTGCCAGCAGTTACTCGAGCGGGGACTATGGCTACACCTTC. Its translation is CASSYSSGDYGYTF.

DNA for the CDR3: TGTGCCTGGAAGGAGGCTGAAGAGACCCAGTACTTC. It specifies CAWKEAEETQYF. This rearrangement joins TRBV30 to TRBJ2-5, with D possibly matching TRBD2 (5 bases). Trimming left V 4 bases short and J 3 bases short, with 9 bases between. The CDR3 runs 12 residues. Germline V lookup: CDR1 GTSNPN, CDR2 SVGIG (reference sequence). Based on the CDR3 plus reference TRBV30 and TRBJ2-5, the full variable domain is SQTIHQWPATLVQPVGSPLSLECTVEGTSNPNLYWYRQAAGRGLQLLFYSVGIGQISSEVPQNLSASRPQDRQFILSSKKLLLSDSGFYLCAWKEAEETQYFGPGTRLLVL.

A single count supports this clone. CDR3: CASHGQGALRGYGYTF. The CDR3 DNA sequence: TGTGCCAGCCATGGACAGGGGGCGCTCCGAGGCTATGGCTACACCTTC. The chain joins TRBV28 to TRBJ1-2; 11 nucleotides line up with TRBD1. After removal of 8 bases from V and 4 bases from J, the junction contained 12 bases not matched to a gene. Germline loops: CDR1 MDHEN, CDR2 SYDVKM. The CDR3 covers 16 residues.

The chain has TRBV29-1 and TRBJ1-2; D is possibly TRBD1 (6 bases). Trimming cost V 5 bases and J 1 base, with 14 bases left between them. This CDR3 contains 14 residues. From germline, CDR1 is SQVTM and CDR2 ANQGSEA. The CDR3 sequence: CSVYTGTFNYGYTF. The CDR3 DNA reads as TGCAGCGTTTACACCGGGACATTTAACTATGGCTACACCTTC.

V and J are TRBV7-2 and TRBJ2-7, with TRBD2 matching over 12 bases. Germline V lookup: CDR1 SGHTA, CDR2 FQGNSA. Germline trimming cut 2 bases from V and 5 bases from J; bases unmatched to any gene: 7. The CDR3 covers 16 residues. DNA for the CDR3: TGTGCCAGCAGCTTAAGTGTCCTAGCGGGGGGGGACGAGCAGTACTTC. Translated: CASSLSVLAGGDEQYF.

The chain uses TRBV5-4 and TRBJ2-1, with 10 bases matching TRBD1. Germline trimming cut 4 bases from V and 6 bases from J; bases unmatched to any gene: 10. This CDR3 has 16 amino acids. Per germline, CDR1 SGHNT and CDR2 YYREEE (reference sequence). CDR3: CASSTRDRGVFNEQFF. Here the CDR3 DNA reads TGTGCCAGCAGCACCCGGGACAGGGGTGTGTTCAATGAGCAGTTCTTC.

The genes are TRBV4-2 and TRBJ2-1, with 7 bases lining up with TRBD1. There are 14 residues in the CDR3. CDR1 and CDR2 from the germline V gene are LGHNA and YNFKEQ. After removal of 4 bases from V and 7 bases from J, the junction contained 7 bases not matched to a gene. The DNA of the CDR3 is TGTGCCAGCAGCCGTACAGGGGAAGGTAATGAGCAGTTCTTC. This gives the protein CASSRTGEGNEQFF.

The V and J genes are TRBV27 and TRBJ2-3; 10 bases are shared with TRBD2. The CDR3 covers 15 residues. From germline, CDR1 is MNHEY and CDR2 SMNVEV (reference sequence). Trimming cost V 2 bases and J 6 bases; bases outside gene matches: 5. The CDR3 spells CASSLLSSGGDTQYF. Here the CDR3 DNA reads TGTGCCAGCAGTTTACTTTCTAGCGGGGGTGATACGCAGTATTTT.

The chain joins TRBV9 to TRBJ1-5; 10 bases agree with TRBD1. The CDR3 runs to 16 residues. In germline, CDR1 is SGDLS, CDR2 YYNGEE. V lost 0 bases to trimming and J lost 2 bases; unmatched junction nucleotides: 2. CDR3 bases: TGTGCCAGCAGCGTAGGGACAGGGGGAGGCAATCAGCCCCAGCATTTT. This encodes CASSVGTGGGNQPQHF.

The rearrangement joins TRBV19 to TRBJ1-1; TRBD1 matches 7 bases. The ends lost 10 bases at V and 0 bases at J; junction bases unmatched: 5. The CDR3 has 13 amino acids. Germline assignment: CDR1 LNHDA and CDR2 SQIVND (reference sequence). The CDR3 bases are TGTGCCACCCAGACAGGGATGAACACTGAAGCTTTCTTT. Protein: CATQTGMNTEAFF.

CDR3 DNA: TGTGCCAGCAGTGAAGCGGATTTGCTAGCGGGAATAAATGAGCAGTTCTTC. It translates to CASSEADLLAGINEQFF. This chain uses TRBV6-1 with TRBJ2-1, with 9 bases fitting TRBD2. Looked up from germline, CDR1 is MNHNS and CDR2 is SASEGT. The CDR3 contains 17 residues. After removal of 0 bases from V and 7 bases from J, the junction contained 10 bases not matched to a gene.

V and J are TRBV6-5 and TRBJ2-7; maybe TRBD1 (5 bases). Per the germline V gene, CDR1 is MNHEY and CDR2 is SVGAGI. The V end lost 6 bases, the J end lost 3 bases, and 12 bases lay between the germline ends. CDR3 length: 13 residues. The CDR3 DNA reads TGTGCCAGCAGCGAAAGAGGACACTACGAGCAGTACTTC. This codes for CASSERGHYEQYF.

J is TRBJ2-5 and V is TRBV5-1; 11 nucleotides agree with TRBD2. In germline, CDR1 is SGHRS, CDR2 YFSETQ. V shed 0 bases, J shed 4 bases, and the junction held 8 bases outside the gene matches. The length of the CDR3 is 17 residues. This CDR3 reads CASSLESELAGGETQYF. The CDR3 region has the DNA TGCGCCAGCAGCTTGGAGTCGGAGCTAGCGGGAGGAGAGACCCAGTACTTC.

This chain links TRBV13 with TRBJ2-3; D perhaps matches TRBD1 (6 bases). Trimming cost V 6 bases and J 2 bases, with 15 bases left between them. Germline assignment: CDR1 PRHDT and CDR2 FYEKMQ (reference sequence). The CDR3 runs to 15 residues. CDR3 in amino acids: CASREGGFSTDTQYF. CDR3 nucleotide sequence: TGTGCCAGCAGAGAAGGGGGATTTTCCACAGATACGCAGTATTTT. Full variable domain (missing parts from reference TRBV13 and TRBJ2-3): AAGVIQSPRHLIKEKRETATLKCYPIPRHDTVYWYQQGPGQDPQFLISFYEKMQSDKGSIPDRFSAQQFSDYHSELNMSSLELGDSALYFCASREGGFSTDTQYFGPGTRLTVL.

The chain carries TRBV27 and TRBJ2-7, with 7 bases fitting TRBD2. The CDR3 runs 16 residues. Per germline, CDR1 MNHEY and CDR2 SMNVEV (reference sequence). Trimming removed 2 bases from V and 5 bases from J; junction bases left unmatched: 12. The CDR3 reads CASSLLRPGGTHEQYF. CDR3 DNA: TGTGCCAGCAGTTTACTGCGCCCGGGAGGTACCCACGAGCAGTACTTC.

The CDR3 DNA sequence: TGTGCCAGCAGCCCCCCGACGGGCACTGAAGCTTTCTTT. Its protein product is CASSPPTGTEAFF. This chain joins TRBV4-2 and TRBJ1-1; no firm D call. Trimming removed 4 bases at V and 4 bases at J, with 10 bases between. The CDR3 consists of 13 residues. The V gene's germline CDR1 is LGHNA and CDR2 YNFKEQ.

The chain has TRBV4-1 and TRBJ2-7; TRBD1 matches 7 bases. Germline CDR1 and CDR2: MGHRA and YSYEKL. The trim removed 6 bases at V and 4 bases at J, leaving 6 bases unmatched. CDR3 length: 13 amino acids. CDR3 sequence (DNA): TGCGCCAGCAGTTTGCAGGGGGAGTACGAGCAGTACTTC. This gives the protein CASSLQGEYEQYF.

The V and J genes are TRBV27 and TRBJ2-1; 7 bases line up with TRBD1. CDR1 and CDR2 from the germline V gene are MNHEY and SMNVEV (reference sequence). With 4 bases clipped from V and 6 bases from J, the junction kept 9 bases outside the gene matches. The length of the CDR3 is 15 residues. This chain's CDR3 is CASSSLTGTSNEQFF. The CDR3 nucleotides read TGTGCCAGCAGTTCTTTGACAGGGACCTCCAATGAGCAGTTCTTC.

This chain links TRBV4-1 with TRBJ2-2; D is unresolved. CDR3 length: 12 amino acids. The germline CDR1 and CDR2 sequences are MGHRA and YSYEKL. Deletions cut 0 bases from V and 9 bases from J, with 5 bases between. In DNA form, the CDR3 reads TGCGCCAGCAGCCAAGATCTCCGGGAGCTGTTTTTT. Protein product: CASSQDLRELFF.

V gene TRBV2 combines with J gene TRBJ1-1; D might be TRBD1 (6 bases). Trimming pared 6 bases from V and 3 bases from J, leaving 8 bases between. Germline V gives CDR1 SNHLY, CDR2 FYNNEI. The CDR3 totals 12 residues. CDR3 nucleotide sequence: TGTGCCAGCAGACAGGGTCACACTGAAGCTTTCTTT. This translates into CASRQGHTEAFF. Drawing the rest from reference TRBV2 and TRBJ1-1, the complete variable domain is EPEVTQTPSHQVTQMGQEVILRCVPISNHLYFYWYRQILGQKVEFLVSFYNNEISEKSEIFDDQFSVERPDGSNFTLKIRSTKLEDSAMYFCASRQGHTEAFFGQGTRLTVV.

This clone was seen a single time. V gene TRBV14 combines with J gene TRBJ2-7, with D perhaps matching TRBD2 (6 bases). V was trimmed by 0 bases and J by 2 bases, leaving 11 bases between them. This CDR3 contains 15 residues. Germline values: CDR1 SGHDN, CDR2 FVKESK. The CDR3 sequence: CASSQEASATYEQYF. The CDR3 DNA sequence: TGTGCCAGCAGCCAAGAGGCTAGCGCAACCTACGAGCAGTACTTC. The full variable domain, completed using reference TRBV14 and TRBJ2-7, is EAGVTQFPSHSVIEKGQTVTLRCDPISGHDNLYWYRRVMGKEIKFLLHFVKESKQDESGMPNNRFLAERTGGTYSTLKVQPAELEDSGVYFCASSQEASATYEQYFGPGTRLTVT.

This clone was recorded only once. The CDR3 DNA reads as TGTGCCAGCAGCTTATTAGGAGTAGGTCACACTGAAGCTTTCTTT. This gives the protein CASSLLGVGHTEAFF. The gene calls are TRBV13 and TRBJ1-1; no clear D gene. Germline-derived CDR1 and CDR2 are PRHDT and FYEKMQ (reference sequence). CDR3 length: 15 residues. V was pared by 2 bases and J by 3 bases, with 13 bases between.

This sequence joins TRBV9 and TRBJ1-2, with D unclear. Germline loops: CDR1 SGDLS, CDR2 YYNGEE. V gave up 0 bases and J gave up 3 bases, with 6 bases separating them. The CDR3 has 13 residues. DNA of the CDR3: TGTGCCAGCAGCGTAGCCATAGACTATGGCTACACCTTC. This sequence encodes CASSVAIDYGYTF.

This clone occurred a few times. The rearrangement links TRBV28 to TRBJ2-7, with D possibly TRBD2 on 6 matching bases. The V and J ends lost 4 bases and 0 bases respectively, with 10 bases between them. This CDR3 has 14 residues. CDR1 and CDR2 (germline): MDHEN, SYDVKM. Here the CDR3 DNA reads TGTGCCAGCAGTTCCCCCGGGGGCTCCTACGAGCAGTACTTC. Protein product: CASSSPGGSYEQYF.

This clone was counted a single time. The chain links TRBV27 to TRBJ2-3; TRBD1 matches 7 bases. The CDR3 is 14 residues long. Germline V lookup: CDR1 MNHEY, CDR2 SMNVEV (reference sequence). Trimming took 2 bases from V and 4 from J; bases not matched to a gene: 3. The CDR3 nucleotides read TGTGCCAGCAGTTTAGACAGGGTGGCAGATACGCAGTATTTT. It encodes CASSLDRVADTQYF.

This clone was counted only a few times. The chain uses TRBV10-3 and TRBJ1-3; 8 bases match TRBD1. CDR1 is ENHRY, CDR2 SYGVKD, per germline. The CDR3 has 15 residues. V shed 8 bases, J shed 0 bases, and the junction held 6 bases outside the gene matches. The CDR3 reads CAIRGQDSSGNTIYF. The CDR3 DNA sequence: TGTGCCATCCGGGGACAGGACAGCTCTGGAAACACCATATATTTT.

The chain couples TRBV27 to TRBJ2-7; 8 bases line up with TRBD1. The ends lost 3 bases at V and 7 bases at J; junction bases unmatched: 11. The germline V gene has CDR1 MNHEY and CDR2 SMNVEV (reference sequence). The CDR3 covers 15 residues. The CDR3 DNA reads TGTGCCAGCAGTTTTCGACAGGGGCCTAGTGGAGAGCAGTACTTC. Its translation: CASSFRQGPSGEQYF.

This CDR3 reads CASTPNRGTAAVYGYTF. In DNA form, the CDR3 reads TGTGCCAGCACCCCAAACCGAGGGACTGCTGCTGTCTATGGCTACACCTTC. The chain uses TRBV27 and TRBJ1-2, with D possibly TRBD1 on 5 matching bases. Trimming left V 7 bases short and J 4 bases short, with 25 bases between. CDR1 is MNHEY, CDR2 SMNVEV, per germline (reference sequence). The CDR3 runs 17 residues.

This chain links TRBV21-1 with TRBJ2-1; TRBD1 is the table's D call, not checked against the DNA. TRBV21-1 constitutes a pseudogene. This CDR3 region has 17 residues. In DNA, the CDR3 is TGTGCCAGCAGCAAGTTTTTAAGGACAGGTAAGCAGGAGGAGCAGTTCTTC. Translated: CASSKFLRTGKQEEQFF.